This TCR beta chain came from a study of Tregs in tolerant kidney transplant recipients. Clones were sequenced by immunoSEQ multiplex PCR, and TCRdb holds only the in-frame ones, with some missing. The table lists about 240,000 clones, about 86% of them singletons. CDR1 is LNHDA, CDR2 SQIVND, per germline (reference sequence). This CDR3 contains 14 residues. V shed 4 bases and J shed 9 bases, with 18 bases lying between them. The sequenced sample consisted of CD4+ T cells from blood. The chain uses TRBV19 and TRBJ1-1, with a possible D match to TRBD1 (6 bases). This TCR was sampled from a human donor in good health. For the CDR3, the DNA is TGTGCCAGTAGTAGCACCGGGGGCGGCCGTAAAGCTTTCTTT. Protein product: CASSSTGGGRKAFF.